One sample yielded the 21 T cell receptor beta chains listed below, sequenced in a study of cytomegalovirus exposure and HLA in healthy donors. PCR was performed using 60 Vbeta and 13 Jbeta primers. Sequencing was performed with immunoSEQ multiplex PCR; in TCRdb, only in-frame clones are kept and a portion is missing. The sample features around 34,000 clones, with approximately 2.1% in its top ten. Material for sequencing was PBMCs. These TCRs come from a woman in her thirties or forties in good health and CMV-seropositive.

The chain links TRBV28 to TRBJ2-2, with D uncertain. Germline assignment: CDR1 MDHEN and CDR2 SYDVKM. Trimming removed 8 bases at V and 6 bases at J, with 13 bases between. The length of the CDR3 is 13 residues. The CDR3 region is CASHNGLPGELFF. CDR3 nucleotide sequence: TGTGCCAGCCATAACGGGTTGCCCGGGGAGCTGTTTTTT. The whole variable domain, remainder taken from reference TRBV28 and TRBJ2-2, is DVKVTQSSRYLVKRTGEKVFLECVQDMDHENMFWYRQDPGLGLRLIYFSYDVKMKEKGDIPEGYSVSREKKERFSLILESASTNQTSMYLCASHNGLPGELFFGEGSRLTVL.

The genes are TRBV7-3 and TRBJ2-2; 9 bases agree with TRBD2. Germline V gene sequence: CDR1 SGHTA, CDR2 FQGTGA. Losses at the gene ends were 6 bases for V and 5 bases for J; bases not matched to a gene: 10. This CDR3 is 16 amino acids long. CDR3 region: CASSLGLAGQTGELFF. In DNA form, the CDR3 reads TGTGCCAGCAGTTTGGGGCTAGCGGGACAGACCGGGGAGCTGTTTTTT.

V usage is TRBV2 and J usage is TRBJ1-3; 8 positions match TRBD1. V lost 4 bases and J lost 2; bases outside the gene matches: 4. The CDR3 extends over 15 amino acids. Germline lookup yields CDR1 SNHLY and CDR2 FYNNEI. CDR3 in amino acids: CASSVETGAGNTIYF. Written as DNA, the CDR3 is TGTGCCAGCAGTGTGGAGACAGGGGCTGGAAACACCATATATTTT.

The V call is TRBV2, the J call TRBJ2-4; TRBD1 might be the D (7 bases). Germline lookup yields CDR1 SNHLY and CDR2 FYNNEI. The CDR3 is 15 residues long. The ends were cut back, 4 bases at V and 0 bases at J, with 10 bases in the middle. The CDR3 reads CASSAGGLAKNIQYF. The CDR3 DNA reads as TGTGCCAGCAGTGCAGGGGGGCTAGCCAAAAACATTCAGTACTTC.

J is TRBJ2-7 and V is TRBV19, with a tentative D call TRBD1 (5 bases). Germline V gene lookup returns CDR1 LNHDA and CDR2 SQIVND (reference sequence). The length of the CDR3 is 16 residues. Trimming stripped 1 base from V and 4 bases from J, with 17 bases between. CDR3 protein: CASSIATTVGPYEQYF. The DNA of the CDR3 is TGTGCCAGTAGTATAGCGACGACAGTCGGCCCTTACGAGCAGTACTTC.

V and J are TRBV4-2 and TRBJ2-3; D is perhaps TRBD1 (5 bases). V dropped 0 bases and J dropped 6 bases, with 10 bases sitting between them. The CDR3 extends over 14 amino acids. CDR1 is LGHNA and CDR2 is YNFKEQ in the germline V gene. CDR3 DNA: TGTGCCAGCAGCCAAGAGAGGACAAGGGATACGCAGTATTTT. Amino acids: CASSQERTRDTQYF.

The rearrangement uses TRBV7-9 and TRBJ1-2; 7 nucleotides agree with TRBD1. The CDR3 runs to 13 residues. The J segment lost 6 bases and the V segment lost 5 bases, leaving 6 bases of the junction unmatched. Germline V gene sequence: CDR1 SEHNR, CDR2 FQNEAQ (reference sequence). CDR3 bases: TGTGCCAGCAGCCGTAACAGGGGAGATGGCTACACCTTC. Its protein is CASSRNRGDGYTF.

The chain carries TRBV30 and TRBJ1-5; D is possibly TRBD1 (5 bases). Per germline, CDR1 GTSNPN and CDR2 SVGIG (reference sequence). V lost 1 base and J 2 bases, leaving 9 bases between the germline ends. The CDR3 totals 14 residues. In DNA, the CDR3 is TGTGCCTGGAGTGAAGGAGGGGGCAATCAGCCCCAGCATTTT. Protein: CAWSEGGGNQPQHF.

J is TRBJ1-1 and V is TRBV28, with TRBD1 matching 9 bases. The CDR3 is 18 amino acids. Per germline, CDR1 MDHEN and CDR2 SYDVKM. The V and J ends lost 4 bases and 4 bases, in that order; junction bases with no gene match: 16. The CDR3 loop is CASSSPGTGPEPFTEAFF. DNA for the CDR3: TGTGCCAGCAGTTCCCCCGGGACAGGGCCTGAGCCCTTCACTGAAGCTTTCTTT.

The genes are TRBV11-2 and TRBJ2-1, with TRBD1 matching 11 bases. Trimming removed 5 bases from V and 7 bases from J; junction bases left unmatched: 7. Looked up from germline, CDR1 is SGHAT and CDR2 is FQNNGV. This CDR3 spans 15 amino acids. CDR3 coding DNA: TGTGCCAGCAGCAAGGGGACAGGGGGGATGAATGAGCAGTTCTTC. As protein: CASSKGTGGMNEQFF.

This sequence joins TRBV19 and TRBJ2-1; possible D gene TRBD2, 6 bases. The CDR3 has 12 residues. Trimming stripped 6 bases from V and 9 bases from J, with 12 bases between. Germline V gives CDR1 LNHDA, CDR2 SQIVND (reference sequence). The CDR3 protein is CASRTGGVEQFF. The CDR3 DNA sequence: TGTGCCAGTAGGACCGGGGGAGTTGAGCAGTTCTTC.

The chain uses TRBV5-4 and TRBJ2-3, with TRBD2 matching 7 bases. Germline assignment: CDR1 SGHNT and CDR2 YYREEE (reference sequence). With V trimmed by 1 base and J by 0 bases, 5 bases remained unmatched. CDR3 size: 16 residues. CDR3 in DNA: TGTGCCAGCAGCTTGTTTAGCGGGTCTAGCACAGATACGCAGTATTTT. Protein: CASSLFSGSSTDTQYF. Complete variable domain (other parts from reference TRBV5-4 and TRBJ2-3): ETGVTQSPTHLIKTRGQQVTLRCSSQSGHNTVSWYQQALGQGPQFIFQYYREEENGRGNFPPRFSGLQFPNYSSELNVNALELDDSALYLCASSLFSGSSTDTQYFGPGTRLTVL.

J is TRBJ1-2 and V is TRBV28, with 8 nucleotides matching TRBD1. V lost 6 bases, J lost 2 bases, and 5 bases stayed unmatched. This CDR3 has 14 amino acids. Germline CDR1 and CDR2: MDHEN and SYDVKM. As DNA, the CDR3 is TGTGCCAGCAGGCCGACAGGGGCAAACTATGGCTACACCTTC. Translated, it gives CASRPTGANYGYTF.

This rearrangement joins TRBV7-3 to TRBJ1-2, with 7 bases identical to TRBD1. The junction had 9 bases not matched to a gene; V was cut back by 6 bases and J by 2 bases. The germline gives CDR1 SGHTA, CDR2 FQGTGA. The CDR3 is 15 residues long. DNA of the CDR3: TGTGCCAGCAGTGCACAACAGGGACAGAACTATGGCTACACCTTC. This sequence encodes CASSAQQGQNYGYTF. Complete variable domain (other parts from reference TRBV7-3 and TRBJ1-2): GAGVSQTPSNKVTEKGKYVELRCDPISGHTALYWYRQSLGQGPEFLIYFQGTGAADDSGLPNDRFFAVRPEGSVSTLKIQRTERGDSAVYLCASSAQQGQNYGYTFGSGTRLTVV.

The V gene is TRBV7-9, the J gene TRBJ2-7, with D hard to call. The CDR3 loop spans 11 amino acids. V shed 5 bases and J shed 6 bases, with 8 bases lying between them. Germline CDR1 reads SEHNR; CDR2 reads FQNEAQ (reference sequence). For the CDR3, the DNA is TGTGCCAGCAGCGGGCCAGGCGAGCAGTACTTC. It codes for CASSGPGEQYF.

J is TRBJ2-7 and V is TRBV5-1, with 7 nucleotides matching TRBD2. The CDR3 contains 16 residues. After removal of 4 bases from V and 0 bases from J, the junction contained 10 bases not matched to a gene. Germline CDR1 is SGHRS and CDR2 is YFSETQ. Here the CDR3 DNA reads TGCGCCAGCAGCGCGGCTAGCGGAGGTAGCTCCTACGAGCAGTACTTC. Protein: CASSAASGGSSYEQYF.

The chain recombines TRBV21-1 with TRBJ1-2; TRBD1, the D gene given by the table, was not confirmed from the DNA. TRBV21-1 is termed a pseudogene. The CDR3 sequence is 15 residues long. CDR3 sequence (DNA): TGTGCCAGCCCGGATTCGGACAGCTATAACTATGGCTACACCTTC. Translation: CASPDSDSYNYGYTF.

The genes are TRBV28 and TRBJ2-7; tentative D call: TRBD2 (6 bases). The V gene's germline CDR1 is MDHEN and CDR2 SYDVKM. The V gene lost 7 bases and the J gene lost 2 bases, with 12 bases spanning the gap. This CDR3 has 13 amino acids. CDR3 in DNA: TGTGCCAGCATGAGCGGGCGACCCTACGAGCAGTACTTC. Amino acid sequence: CASMSGRPYEQYF. The full variable domain, in which reference TRBV28 and TRBJ2-7 provide the parts outside the CDR3, is DVKVTQSSRYLVKRTGEKVFLECVQDMDHENMFWYRQDPGLGLRLIYFSYDVKMKEKGDIPEGYSVSREKKERFSLILESASTNQTSMYLCASMSGRPYEQYFGPGTRLTVT.

The chain is built from TRBV7-9 and TRBJ2-7; 10 bases map to TRBD2. The CDR3 extends over 17 amino acids. Per germline, CDR1 SEHNR and CDR2 FQNEAQ (reference sequence). After removal of 2 bases from V and 6 bases from J, the junction contained 13 bases not matched to a gene. CDR3 sequence reads: CASSLWLSGGASGEQYF. CDR3 nucleotide sequence: TGTGCCAGCAGCTTATGGTTAAGCGGGGGGGCCTCTGGCGAGCAGTACTTC.

The rearrangement joins TRBV2 to TRBJ2-7; D unclear. CDR1 is SNHLY, CDR2 FYNNEI, per germline. Trimming pared 2 bases from V and 0 bases from J, leaving 11 bases between. This CDR3 is 15 amino acids long. CDR3 DNA: TGTGCCAGCAGTGAACTGGTACTTAGCTCCTACGAGCAGTACTTC. Translated, it gives CASSELVLSSYEQYF. The whole variable domain, filled in from reference TRBV2 and TRBJ2-7, reads EPEVTQTPSHQVTQMGQEVILRCVPISNHLYFYWYRQILGQKVEFLVSFYNNEISEKSEIFDDQFSVERPDGSNFTLKIRSTKLEDSAMYFCASSELVLSSYEQYFGPGTRLTVT.

The genes are TRBV6-1 and TRBJ2-5, with 9 bases fitting TRBD2. Germline V gene data show CDR1 as MNHNS and CDR2 as SASEGT. The V and J ends lost 6 bases and 4 bases, in that order; junction bases with no gene match: 9. The CDR3 extends over 15 amino acids. CDR3 in DNA: TGTGCCAGCAGAGCCTCGGGCGGGGGGGCAGAGACCCAGTACTTC. Translating gives CASRASGGGAETQYF.